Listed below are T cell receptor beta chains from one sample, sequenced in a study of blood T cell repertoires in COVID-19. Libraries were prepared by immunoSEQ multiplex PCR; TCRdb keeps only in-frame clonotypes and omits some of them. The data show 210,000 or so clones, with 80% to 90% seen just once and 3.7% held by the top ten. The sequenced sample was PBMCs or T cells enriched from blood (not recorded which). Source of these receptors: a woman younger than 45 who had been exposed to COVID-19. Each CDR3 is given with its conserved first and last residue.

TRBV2 CASTPRVKDTEAFF
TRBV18 CASSPVYQVEGTNEQFF
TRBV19 CASSIDGKNTEAFF
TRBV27 CASSLSVRGDYGYTF
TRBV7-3 CASSLGTSGYNEQFF
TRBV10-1 CATGDPANNNEQFF
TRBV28 CASRRDSSYEQYF
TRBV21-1 CASSKVRRGYEQYF
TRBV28 CASQPGAGTDTQYF
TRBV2 CASSERFVRASGSTDTQYF
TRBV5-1 CASSPLIAGGPINEQFF
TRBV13 CASSSPDRSSEAFF
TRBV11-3 CASSLGGSTDTQYF
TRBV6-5 CASSYTSAGSDTQYF
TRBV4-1 CASSDPGQLSGANVLTF
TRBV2 CASSDRTSGQETQYF
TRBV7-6 CASSLAEVRSNQPQHF
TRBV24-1 CATTRASGPYEQYF
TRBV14 CASSQLGGRVSTNEQFF
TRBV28 CASSLFSLAGDEQYF
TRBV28 CASSLIRGPGNTIYF
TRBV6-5 CASSYPSRHGVYEQYF
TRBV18 CASSTRGAYEQYF
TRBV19 CASSFAVSYEQYF
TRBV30 CAWSPRAYGYTF
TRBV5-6 CASSSIPDRLAGYNEQYF
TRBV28 CASSPPGQGALGNTIYF
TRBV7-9 CASSLDFNTEAFF
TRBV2 CASSRDSLYEQYF
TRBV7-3 CASSRSGSYEQYF
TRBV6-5 CASMGPTGGFFGYTF
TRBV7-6 CASSLEGGSSYNEQFF
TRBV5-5 CASSLAWTGRPYEQYF
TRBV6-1 CASSEHRAGHEQYF
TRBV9 CASSEGLVMGTDTQYF
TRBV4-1 CASSQPRDKTSYEQYF
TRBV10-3 CAISPGLAVNNEQFF
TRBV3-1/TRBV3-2 CASSHSDTGELFF
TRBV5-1 CASSTGTDNQPQHF
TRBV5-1 CASSLLSSGPTGELFF
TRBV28 CASSLQGLGGYTF
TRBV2 CASTQVLGFHEAFF
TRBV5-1 CASSLGTGQPLYNEQFF
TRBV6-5 CASYSVTTEAFF
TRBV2 CASSEEYMNTEAFF
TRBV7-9 CASSGMGGTEAFF
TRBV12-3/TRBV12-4 CASGRGDYGYTF
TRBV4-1 CASSQAGDEKLFF
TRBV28 CASSLRGRVGEQFF
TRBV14 CASSQDLGGEQFF
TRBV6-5 CASSYGVWTGELFF
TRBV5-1 CASSSTSGTFANTGELFF